This record covers a single T cell receptor (beta chain). Its antigen is unknown. The source of the sample is a study of T cell clonotyping in hematopoietic cell transplantation. Study-wide results and caveats: Graft donor and pretransplant recipient Inverse Simpson Index values predicted broader posttransplant TCR diversity. After transplant, recipient diversity fell while pathologically expanded clonotypes grew through day 180. Few recipient clonotypes overlapped donors; over 95% were de novo at given depth.

The method was immunoSEQ multiplex PCR; TCRdb's version includes in-frame clones alone and lacks a portion of them. The sample lists 1,000 to 1,500 clones, over 40% occurring once. Samples: about 28 days before transplant, then days 30, 100 and 180 after. The CDR3 runs to 15 residues. Germline V lookup: CDR1 SGHRS, CDR2 YFSETQ. The germline V and J ends were trimmed by 3 bases and 0 bases, with 13 bases remaining between them. Sequencing was performed on PBMCs, taken 180 days after allogeneic stem cell transplant. The chain recombines TRBV5-1 with TRBJ2-7; D is ambiguous. The TCR comes from a male patient in his forties or fifties who had an allogeneic stem cell transplant from an unrelated donor, so T cells may come from the graft donor. Some clones in this sample may be carry-over from other donors' samples. CDR3 sequence (DNA): TGCGCCAGCAGCTCTCCCCATGCAACCTCCTACGAGCAGTACTTC. It is translated as CASSSPHATSYEQYF.